This T cell receptor (beta chain) emerged from a study of regulatory T cells in long-lasting Graves disease (dated by TCRdb to the early 2020s). Concerning the study at large: Antithyroid drugs had been taken for less than 3 months by newly diagnosed Graves' disease patients. A total of 35 or so samples underwent TCR sequencing: around 13 from persistent and some 20 from newly diagnosed Graves' disease patients. This study used TCR sequencing and RNA sequencing of peripheral blood to compare persistent Graves' disease patients against newly diagnosed Graves' disease patients. The study took place in China and was registered as a clinical trial. Study-level results and caveats: TRBV28, TRBJ1-2 and TRBJ2-5 were preferentially used in persistent disease, while TRBV20-1 and TRBJ2-1 were favored in newly diagnosed disease. Compared with newly diagnosed patients, patients with persistent Graves' disease had lower TCR Shannon entropy and fewer highly expanded clones, which suggests clonal expansion. Persistent patients shared more public clonotypes among themselves (more than 2,500) than newly diagnosed patients did (approximately 870). Sequencing and analysis were restricted to the TCR beta chain. As a limitation, the authors acknowledged that the small sample size may reduce accuracy. Peripheral blood alone was examined, since thyroid tissue, which constituted the primary lesion, could not be accessed.

The library was built by means of multiplex PCR. Sequencing instrument: Illumina HiSeq 4000. To build TCR beta libraries, CDR3 regions were amplified by Arm-PCR using iRepertoire HTBI primers. PCR products were gel purified before sequencing. In the authors' own workflow: Gene usage analysis of CDR3 amino acid clonotypes relied on the approximately 60 TRBV and 14 TRBJ segments identified across samples. COPE and FqMerger were used to merge the filtered high-quality paired reads into contigs. Contigs were aligned with BLAST to IMGT TRBV, TRBD and TRBJ reference genes, and CDR3 was defined per IMGT. Any clonotype with a frequency above 0.1% was counted as a highly expanded clone. Repertoire diversity was measured by Shannon entropy, and V-J evenness by the Gini coefficient. Public clonotypes were defined as clonotypes shared by more than one individual. TCRdb took the public reads, trimmed them with fastp at Q25, ran MiXCR for clone calling and kept in-frame beta chains. Each CDR3 protein gets just one entry, which takes the most common genes and DNA from the rows behind it. The authors' filters were not applied to this entry. The sample includes about 620,000 distinct CDR3 sequences, with 15% to 20% observed a single time. Of the sample, around 19% is held by the ten largest clones.

CDR1 MGHRA and CDR2 YSYEKL are derived from the germline V gene. Germline trimming: 2 bases from V, 2 bases from J; junction bases outside gene matches: 6. The CDR3 spans 15 residues, from the cysteine through the phenylalanine. Only the CDR3 region is kept as DNA, spanning 45 bases read in frame from base 1. The label giving this sample's time point can be read as: newly diagnosed GD, antithyroid drugs for less than 3 months. For both TCR sequencing and RNA sequencing, RNA was extracted from PBMCs in TRIzol. The diagnosis of Graves' disease followed American Thyroid Association guidelines. Patients were recruited from an endocrinology department in Xi'an, China. Each patient gave around 9.2 milliliters of peripheral blood, collected in an EDTA anticoagulant tube. Ficoll Paque Plus density gradient separation was used to isolate PBMCs, and no further T cell sorting was done. An Agilent 2100 Bioanalyzer and agarose gel were used to assess RNA quality, and a NanoDrop 2000 was used to measure RNA concentration.

In its sample, this clonotype was seen a few times. Its target antigen remains unknown. Base qualities are not at hand, and no much larger clone is one base apart. The same data also contributed to another study, on T cells in Graves' hyperthyroidism and ophthalmopathy. That second report states: Graves' hyperthyroidism was defined as stable when no progression to ophthalmopathy occurred over 18 months of follow-up. Hyperthyroidism patients were aged 18 to 65 years and newly diagnosed, with disease duration of less than 2 months. Exclusion was applied to patients with uncontrolled infections, other autoimmune diseases, pregnancy or lactation. Diagnoses were established on the basis of clinical symptoms, serum thyroxine and TRAb, thyroid ultrasound, and orbital computed tomography. For the first round of RT-PCR on the TCR CDR3, the HTBI primer set was used together with the Qiagen OneStep RT-PCR kit. Blood samples also contained most of the expanded thyroid clonotypes (frequency above 0.001), which suggests that blood repertoires may reflect thyroid immune responses. In cross-validation, a model built on a 13 V-J signature told ophthalmopathy apart from stable hyperthyroidism with 87.88% sensitivity and approximately 81% specificity, and in testing the same model reached 80%/75%. During validation, the model predicted progression to ophthalmopathy a median of about 5.9 months ahead of onset, with roughly 65% sensitivity and about 72% specificity. A discovery cohort of about 95 patients, approximately 45 with Graves' ophthalmopathy and approximately 55 with stable Graves' hyperthyroidism, was used to find distinguishing TCR V-J signatures. Prospective prediction of ophthalmopathy was tested in an independent validation cohort of fewer than 20 hyperthyroidism patients and 17 patients who later progressed to ophthalmopathy. The 100 or so discovery patients were randomly divided into training and test sets at a 7:3 ratio. Thyroid tissue and blood T-cell repertoires from six Graves' hyperthyroidism patients were also compared in the study. After sampling, hyperthyroidism patients received methimazole starting at 30 mg daily, and ophthalmopathy patients received high-dose intravenous methylprednisolone. Libraries were constructed in a second round of multiplex PCR, after which size selection and purification were carried out. Paired-end sequencing of the libraries was performed with 100 bp reads on an Illumina HiSeq2000. SOAPnuke was used to process the raw data, with reads discarded if the reads contained adapters or uncalled bases, had a mean Phred below 15, or lacked an exact constant-primer or identifier match. High-quality paired reads were merged with COPE v1.2.5, and unique nucleotide sequences were defined as clonotypes. MiTCR v1.1 was used to align clonotypes to the IMGT TRBV, TRBD and TRBJ reference segments. Analysis was restricted to V-J combinations with a frequency above 0.0001, which covered roughly 99% of repertoires. A TCS score was defined as the ratio of F50 (clonal expansion) to E x V (chaos), with BLOSUM62-based TCRdist applied between CDR3 peptides within each V-J. Welch's t-statistics and random forest reduced 500 to 650 V-J features to roughly 13, which were used in a naive Bayes classifier (R e1071). Sample size was not statistically predetermined, and investigators were not blinded to group allocation. The paper reports TCR Vbeta CDR3 sequencing of 140 or so peripheral blood samples: 40 or so ophthalmopathy, about 75 hyperthyroidism and about 17 progressor patients.

Source: peripheral blood mononuclear cells (PBMCs), taken at new diagnosis, from a patient treated with antithyroid drugs. The receptor comes from a woman in her 30s with Graves disease. Donor details come from another sample of the same person, matched by shared clones. Here the chain combines TRBV4-1 and TRBJ2-7; TRBD1 agrees with 7 junctional bases. Here is the DNA: TGCGCCAGCAGCCAAACCGGGACAGCCACCTACGAGCAGTACTTC. This encodes CASSQTGTATYEQYF.